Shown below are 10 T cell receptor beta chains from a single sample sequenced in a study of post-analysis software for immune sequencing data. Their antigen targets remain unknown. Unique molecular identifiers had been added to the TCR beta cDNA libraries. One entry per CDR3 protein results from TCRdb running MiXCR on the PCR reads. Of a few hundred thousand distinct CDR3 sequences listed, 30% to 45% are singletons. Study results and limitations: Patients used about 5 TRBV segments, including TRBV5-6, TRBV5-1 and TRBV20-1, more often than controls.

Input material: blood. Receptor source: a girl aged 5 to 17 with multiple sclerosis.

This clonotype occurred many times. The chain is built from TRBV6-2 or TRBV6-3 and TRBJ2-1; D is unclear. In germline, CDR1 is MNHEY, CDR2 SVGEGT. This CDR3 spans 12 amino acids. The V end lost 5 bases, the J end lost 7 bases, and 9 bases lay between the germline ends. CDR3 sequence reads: CASSTLSNEQFF. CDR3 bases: TGTGCCAGCAGTACTTTATCGAATGAGCAGTTCTTC.

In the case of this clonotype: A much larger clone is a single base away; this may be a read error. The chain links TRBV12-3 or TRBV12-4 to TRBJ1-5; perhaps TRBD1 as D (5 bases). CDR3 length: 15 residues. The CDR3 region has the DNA TGTGCCAGCAGTTTCGGGACGGGCAGCAATCGGCCCCAGCATTTT. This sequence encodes CASSFGTGSNRPQHF.

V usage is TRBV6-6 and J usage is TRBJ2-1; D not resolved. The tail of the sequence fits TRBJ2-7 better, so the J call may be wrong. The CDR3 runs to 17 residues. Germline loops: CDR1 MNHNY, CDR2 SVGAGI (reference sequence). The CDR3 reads CASSYSSAGRITYEQYF. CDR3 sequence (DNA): TGTGCCAGCAGTTACTCGAGCGCAGGCAGGATCACCTACGAGCAGTACTTC.

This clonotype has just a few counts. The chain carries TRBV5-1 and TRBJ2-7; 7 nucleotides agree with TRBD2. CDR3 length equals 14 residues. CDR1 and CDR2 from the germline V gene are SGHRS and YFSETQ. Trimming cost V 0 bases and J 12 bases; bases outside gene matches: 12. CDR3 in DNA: TGCGCCAGCAGCTTGGGGCTAGCGGAACAGCTACTGTACTTC. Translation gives CASSLGLAEQLLYF.

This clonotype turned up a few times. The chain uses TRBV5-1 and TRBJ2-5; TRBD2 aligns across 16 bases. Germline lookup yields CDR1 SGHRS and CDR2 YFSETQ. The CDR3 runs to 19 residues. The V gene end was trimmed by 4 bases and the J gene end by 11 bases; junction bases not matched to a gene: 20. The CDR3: CASSPGLAGGPSHYNEQYF. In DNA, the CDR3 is TGCGCCAGCAGCCCGGGACTAGCGGGAGGGCCATCACATTACAATGAGCAGTACTTC.

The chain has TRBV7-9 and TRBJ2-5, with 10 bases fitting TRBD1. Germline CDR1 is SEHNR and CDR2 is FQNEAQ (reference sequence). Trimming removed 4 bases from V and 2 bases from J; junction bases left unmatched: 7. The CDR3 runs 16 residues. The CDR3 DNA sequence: TGTGCCAGCAGCTCTCGGGACAGGGGTGGGCAAGAGACCCAGTACTTC. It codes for CASSSRDRGGQETQYF.

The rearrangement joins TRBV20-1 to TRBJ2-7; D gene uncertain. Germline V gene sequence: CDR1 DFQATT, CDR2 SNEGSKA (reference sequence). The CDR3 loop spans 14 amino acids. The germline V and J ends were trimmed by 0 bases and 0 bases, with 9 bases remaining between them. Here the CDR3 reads CSARDRTDSYEQYF. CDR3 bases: TGCAGTGCTAGAGATAGAACAGACTCCTACGAGCAGTACTTC.

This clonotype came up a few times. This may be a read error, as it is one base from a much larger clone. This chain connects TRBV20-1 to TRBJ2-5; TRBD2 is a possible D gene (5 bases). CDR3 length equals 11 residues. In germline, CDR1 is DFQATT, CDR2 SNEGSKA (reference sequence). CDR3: CSTSLVETQYF. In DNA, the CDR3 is TGCAGTACTAGTTTAGTGGAGACCCAGTACTTC.

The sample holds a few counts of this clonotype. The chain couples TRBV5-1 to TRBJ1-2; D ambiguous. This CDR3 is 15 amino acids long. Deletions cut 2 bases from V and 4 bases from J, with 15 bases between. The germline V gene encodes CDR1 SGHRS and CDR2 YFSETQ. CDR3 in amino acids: CASSLGEGAVYGYTF. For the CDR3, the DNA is TGCGCCAGCAGCTTAGGTGAGGGAGCAGTCTATGGCTACACCTTC.

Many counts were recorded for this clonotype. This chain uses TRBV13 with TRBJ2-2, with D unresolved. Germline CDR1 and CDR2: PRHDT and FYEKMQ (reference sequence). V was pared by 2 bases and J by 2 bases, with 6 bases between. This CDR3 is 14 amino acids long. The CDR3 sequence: CASSLRFNTGELFF. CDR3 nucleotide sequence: TGTGCCAGCAGCTTACGATTTAACACCGGGGAGCTGTTTTTT.